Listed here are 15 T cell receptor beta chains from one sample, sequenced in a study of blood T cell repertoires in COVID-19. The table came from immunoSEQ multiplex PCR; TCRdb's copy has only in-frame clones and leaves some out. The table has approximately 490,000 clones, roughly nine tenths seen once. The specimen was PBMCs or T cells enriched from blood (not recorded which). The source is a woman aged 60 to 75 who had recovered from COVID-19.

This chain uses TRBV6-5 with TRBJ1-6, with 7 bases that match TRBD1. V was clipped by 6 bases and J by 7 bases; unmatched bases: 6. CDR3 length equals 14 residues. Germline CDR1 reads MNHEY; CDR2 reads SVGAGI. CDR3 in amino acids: CASRQTGDNSPLHF. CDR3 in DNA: TGTGCCAGCAGGCAAACAGGGGACAATTCACCCCTCCACTTT.

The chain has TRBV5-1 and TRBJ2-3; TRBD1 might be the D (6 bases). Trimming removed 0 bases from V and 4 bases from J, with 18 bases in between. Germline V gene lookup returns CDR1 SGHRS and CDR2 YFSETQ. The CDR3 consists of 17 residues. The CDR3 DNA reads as TGCGCCAGCAGCTTGGAAACTCAGGGGCGGGTCGCAGATACGCAGTATTTT. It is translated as CASSLETQGRVADTQYF.

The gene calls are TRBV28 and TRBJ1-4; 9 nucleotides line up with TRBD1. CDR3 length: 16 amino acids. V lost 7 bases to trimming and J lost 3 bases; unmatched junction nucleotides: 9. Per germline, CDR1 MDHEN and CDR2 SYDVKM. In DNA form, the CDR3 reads TGTGCCAGCATAGGACAGGGGCCCTCGCCTAATGAAAAACTGTTTTTT. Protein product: CASIGQGPSPNEKLFF.

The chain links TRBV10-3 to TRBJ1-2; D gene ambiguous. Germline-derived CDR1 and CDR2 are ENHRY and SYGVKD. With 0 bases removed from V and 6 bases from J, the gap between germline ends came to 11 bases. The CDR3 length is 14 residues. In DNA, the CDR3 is TGTGCCATCAGTGAGTCTGGAGGATCGCATGGCTACACCTTC. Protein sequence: CAISESGGSHGYTF.

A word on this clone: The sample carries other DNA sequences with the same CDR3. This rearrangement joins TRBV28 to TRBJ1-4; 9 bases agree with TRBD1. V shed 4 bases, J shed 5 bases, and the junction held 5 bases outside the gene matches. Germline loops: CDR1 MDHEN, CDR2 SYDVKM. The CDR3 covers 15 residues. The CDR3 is CASSSPGQGNEKLFF. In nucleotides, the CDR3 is TGTGCCAGCAGTTCTCCGGGACAGGGCAATGAAAAACTGTTTTTT. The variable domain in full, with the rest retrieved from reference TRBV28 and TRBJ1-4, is DVKVTQSSRYLVKRTGEKVFLECVQDMDHENMFWYRQDPGLGLRLIYFSYDVKMKEKGDIPEGYSVSREKKERFSLILESASTNQTSMYLCASSSPGQGNEKLFFGSGTQLSVL.

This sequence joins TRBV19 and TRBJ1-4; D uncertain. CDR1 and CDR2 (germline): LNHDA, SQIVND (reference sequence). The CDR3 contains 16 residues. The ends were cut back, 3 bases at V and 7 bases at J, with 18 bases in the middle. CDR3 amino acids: CASSILRGGISEKLFF. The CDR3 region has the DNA TGTGCCAGTAGTATCCTCCGTGGAGGGATAAGTGAAAAACTGTTTTTT. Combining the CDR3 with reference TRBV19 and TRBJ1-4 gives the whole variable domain DGGITQSPKYLFRKEGQNVTLSCEQNLNHDAMYWYRQDPGQGLRLIYYSQIVNDFQKGDIAEGYSVSREKKESFPLTVTSAQKNPTAFYLCASSILRGGISEKLFFGSGTQLSVL.

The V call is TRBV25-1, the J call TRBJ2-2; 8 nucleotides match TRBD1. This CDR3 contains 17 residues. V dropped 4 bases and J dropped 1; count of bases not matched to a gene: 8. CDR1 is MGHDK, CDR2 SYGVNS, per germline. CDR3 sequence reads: CASSARTGTGNTGELFF. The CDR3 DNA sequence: TGTGCCAGCAGTGCCCGAACCGGGACAGGGAACACCGGGGAGCTGTTTTTT.

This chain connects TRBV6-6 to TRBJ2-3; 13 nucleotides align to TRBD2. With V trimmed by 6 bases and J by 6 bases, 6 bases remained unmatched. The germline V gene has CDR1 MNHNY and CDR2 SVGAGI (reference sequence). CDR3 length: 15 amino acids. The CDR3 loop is CASSRLAGGMDTQYF. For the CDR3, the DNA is TGTGCCAGCAGCCGACTAGCGGGGGGAATGGATACGCAGTATTTT.

DNA for the CDR3: TGTGCCACCAGTGACTACAAGGAGGATGGCTACACCTTC. It yields the protein CATSDYKEDGYTF. The chain couples TRBV24-1 to TRBJ1-2; the D is unclear. CDR1 is KGHDR and CDR2 is SFDVKD in the germline V gene. Trimming removed 4 bases at V and 6 bases at J, with 11 bases between. The CDR3 is 13 amino acids.

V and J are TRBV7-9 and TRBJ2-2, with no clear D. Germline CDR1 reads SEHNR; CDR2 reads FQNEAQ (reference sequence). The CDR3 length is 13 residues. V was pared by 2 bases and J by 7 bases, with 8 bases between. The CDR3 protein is CASSLNAGGELFF. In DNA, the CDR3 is TGTGCCAGCAGCTTAAACGCCGGCGGGGAGCTGTTTTTT.

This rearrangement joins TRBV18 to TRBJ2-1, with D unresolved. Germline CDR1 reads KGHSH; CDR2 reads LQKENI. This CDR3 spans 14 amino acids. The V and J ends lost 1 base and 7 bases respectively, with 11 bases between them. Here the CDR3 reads CASSPQLTENEQFF. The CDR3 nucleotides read TGTGCCAGCTCACCACAGCTCACCGAGAATGAGCAGTTCTTC.

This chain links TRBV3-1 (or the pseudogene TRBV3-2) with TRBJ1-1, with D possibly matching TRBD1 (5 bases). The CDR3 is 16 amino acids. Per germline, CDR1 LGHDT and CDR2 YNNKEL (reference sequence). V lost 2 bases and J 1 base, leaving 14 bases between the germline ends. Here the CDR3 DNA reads TGTGCCAGCAGCCAAAGCAGGGCTTTGGGGAACACTGAAGCTTTCTTT. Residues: CASSQSRALGNTEAFF.

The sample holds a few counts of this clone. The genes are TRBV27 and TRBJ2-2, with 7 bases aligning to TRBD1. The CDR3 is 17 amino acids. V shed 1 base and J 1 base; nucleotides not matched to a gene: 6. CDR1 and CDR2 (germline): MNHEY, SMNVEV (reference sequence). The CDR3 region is CASSLWQRQGNTGELFF. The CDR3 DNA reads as TGTGCCAGCAGTTTATGGCAACGACAGGGGAACACCGGGGAGCTGTTTTTT.

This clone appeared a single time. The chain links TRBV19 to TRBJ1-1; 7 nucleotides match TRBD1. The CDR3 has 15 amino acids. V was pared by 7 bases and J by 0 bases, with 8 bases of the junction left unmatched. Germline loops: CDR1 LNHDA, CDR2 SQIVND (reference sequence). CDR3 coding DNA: TGTGCCAGTACCTTGACAGGGACCATGAACACTGAAGCTTTCTTT. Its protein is CASTLTGTMNTEAFF.

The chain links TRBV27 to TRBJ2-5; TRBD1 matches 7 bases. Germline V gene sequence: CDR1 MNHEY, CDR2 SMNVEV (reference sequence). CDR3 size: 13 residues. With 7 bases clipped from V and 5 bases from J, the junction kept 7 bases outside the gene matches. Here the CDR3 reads CASKPSRGETQYF. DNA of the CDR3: TGTGCCAGCAAACCTTCCAGGGGGGAGACCCAGTACTTC.